The source of this T cell receptor beta chain is a study of cytomegalovirus exposure and HLA in healthy donors. The PCR employed 60 Vbeta primers together with 13 Jbeta primers. Sequencing was performed with immunoSEQ multiplex PCR; in TCRdb, only in-frame clones are kept and a portion is missing. The table shows approximately 140,000 clones, with roughly 73% occurring only once. The CDR3 spans 23 residues. With 0 bases clipped from V and 4 bases from J, the junction kept 27 bases outside the gene matches. Per germline, CDR1 LNHNV and CDR2 YYDKDF (reference sequence). The receptor was isolated from a woman aged 18 to 35 in good health and CMV-seronegative. Sequenced sample: PBMCs. The V call is TRBV15, the J call TRBJ2-3; 8 bases are a match to TRBD2. CDR3 sequence (DNA): TGTGCCACCAGCAGAGATAAGGGCAGACTAGCGACTCACCCAACGGGTGACGCAGATACGCAGTATTTT. Its translation is CATSRDKGRLATHPTGDADTQYF.